This TCR beta chain was sequenced during a study of T cells in localized non-small cell lung cancer. Study-wide results and caveats: A raised T cell density in blood coincided with lengthier overall survival. Heterogeneity within the tumor remains possible, as just one region underwent sequencing. Adjacent lung held a median roughly 56 of the top 100 tumor clones. Measurement of T cell clonality placed uninvolved adjacent lung highest, above the level in tumor.

The ends were cut back, 2 bases at V and 2 bases at J, with 0 bases in the middle. In germline, CDR1 is DFQATT, CDR2 SNEGSKA (reference sequence). This CDR3 has 10 residues. As regards this clone: Its antigen is undetermined. Additional DNA sequences in this sample encode the identical CDR3.

Clones were read by immunoSEQ multiplex PCR, and TCRdb kept only the in-frame ones, dropping some. This sample carries 9,400 or so clones, 85% to 90% of them seen once, and the ten largest clones take under 2.5%. This receptor was taken from a female donor of 60 years or more with stage II squamous cell lung carcinoma. Material: peripheral blood, obtained before any cancer treatment. The chain combines TRBV20-1 with TRBJ2-5; no reliable D call. The CDR3 DNA reads as TGCAGTGCTAGACAAGAGACCCAGTACTTC. Protein sequence: CSARQETQYF.